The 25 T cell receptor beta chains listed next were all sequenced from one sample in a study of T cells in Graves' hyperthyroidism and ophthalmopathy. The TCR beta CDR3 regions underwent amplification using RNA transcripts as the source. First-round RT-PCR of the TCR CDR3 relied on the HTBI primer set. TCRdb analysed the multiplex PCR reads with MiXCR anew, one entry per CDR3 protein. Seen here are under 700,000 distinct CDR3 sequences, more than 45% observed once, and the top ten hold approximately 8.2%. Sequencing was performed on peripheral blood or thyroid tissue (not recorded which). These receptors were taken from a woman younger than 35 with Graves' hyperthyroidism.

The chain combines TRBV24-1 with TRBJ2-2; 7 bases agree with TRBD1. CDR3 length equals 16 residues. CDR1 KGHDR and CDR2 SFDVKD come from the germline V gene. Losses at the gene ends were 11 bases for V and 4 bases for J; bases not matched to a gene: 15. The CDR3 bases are TGTGCCAGCAGCCAAGAGGAGACAGGGTTCACCGGGGAGCTGTTTTTT. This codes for CASSQEETGFTGELFF.

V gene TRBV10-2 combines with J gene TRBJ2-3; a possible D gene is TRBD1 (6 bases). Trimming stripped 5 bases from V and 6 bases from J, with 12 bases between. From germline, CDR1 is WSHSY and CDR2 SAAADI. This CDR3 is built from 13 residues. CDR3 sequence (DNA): TGCGCCAGCAGTCCTTCAGGGGTGGATACGCAGTATTTT. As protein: CASSPSGVDTQYF.

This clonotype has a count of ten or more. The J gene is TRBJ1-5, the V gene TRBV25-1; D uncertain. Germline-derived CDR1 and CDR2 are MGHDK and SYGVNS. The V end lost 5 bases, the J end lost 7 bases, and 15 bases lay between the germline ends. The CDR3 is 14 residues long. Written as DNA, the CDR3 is TGTGCCAGCAGTCCCAGGACTTCACGACAGCCCCAGCATTTT. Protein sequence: CASSPRTSRQPQHF.

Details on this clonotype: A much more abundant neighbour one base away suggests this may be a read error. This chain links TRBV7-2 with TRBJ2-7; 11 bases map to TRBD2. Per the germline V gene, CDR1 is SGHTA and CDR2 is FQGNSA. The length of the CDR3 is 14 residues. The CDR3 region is CASSVAGGQEGQYF. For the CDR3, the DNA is TGTGCCAGCAGCGTAGCGGGAGGGCAGGAGGGGCAGTACTTC.

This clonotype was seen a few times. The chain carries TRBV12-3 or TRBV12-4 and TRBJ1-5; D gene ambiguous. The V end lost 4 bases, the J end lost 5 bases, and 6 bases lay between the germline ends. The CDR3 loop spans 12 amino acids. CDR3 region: CASSSLYQPQHF. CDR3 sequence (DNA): TGTGCCAGCAGTTCTCTCTATCAGCCCCAGCATTTT.

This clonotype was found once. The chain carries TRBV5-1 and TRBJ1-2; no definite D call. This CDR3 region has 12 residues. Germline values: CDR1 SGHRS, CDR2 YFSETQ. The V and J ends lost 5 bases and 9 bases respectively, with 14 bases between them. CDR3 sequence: CASRHDRGSYTF. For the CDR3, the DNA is TGCGCCAGCAGGCATGACCGAGGAAGCTACACCTTC.

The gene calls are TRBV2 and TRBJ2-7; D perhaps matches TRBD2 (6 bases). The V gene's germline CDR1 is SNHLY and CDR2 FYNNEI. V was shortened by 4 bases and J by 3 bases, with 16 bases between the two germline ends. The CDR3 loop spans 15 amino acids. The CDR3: CASSGGWGDLYEQYF. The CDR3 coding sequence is TGTGCCAGCAGTGGGGGGTGGGGGGATCTCTACGAGCAGTACTTC.

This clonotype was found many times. This CDR3 reads CATSDLSGQGLETQYF. For the CDR3, the DNA is TGTGCCACCAGTGATTTGTCGGGACAGGGATTAGAGACCCAGTACTTC. The chain is built from TRBV24-1 and TRBJ2-5, with 9 bases matching TRBD1. The CDR3 contains 16 residues. Per the germline V gene, CDR1 is KGHDR and CDR2 is SFDVKD. The ends lost 0 bases at V and 4 bases at J; junction bases unmatched: 5.

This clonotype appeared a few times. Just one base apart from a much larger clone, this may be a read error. DNA for the CDR3: TGTACCAGCATTAAGGGCGTGAGGGCTTTCTTT. Translated, it gives CTSIKGVRAFF. V and J are TRBV2 and TRBJ1-1; D is undetermined. The CDR3 length is 11 residues. Germline V gene sequence: CDR1 SNHLY, CDR2 FYNNEI.

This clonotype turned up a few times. CDR3 sequence (DNA): TGCAGTGCCACGGCCTTTGGGACGGCGAACACCGGGGAGCTGTTTTTT. This sequence encodes CSATAFGTANTGELFF. This chain joins TRBV20-1 and TRBJ2-2; D may match TRBD1 or TRBD2 (5 bases each). The CDR3 spans 16 residues. Trimming removed 6 bases from V and 0 bases from J, with 17 bases in between. Germline values: CDR1 DFQATT, CDR2 SNEGSKA (reference sequence).

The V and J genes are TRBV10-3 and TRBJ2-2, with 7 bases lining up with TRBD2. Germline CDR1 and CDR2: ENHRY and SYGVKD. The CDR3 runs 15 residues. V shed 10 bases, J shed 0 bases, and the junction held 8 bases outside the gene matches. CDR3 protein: CATLRSGTNTGELFF. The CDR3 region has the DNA TGTGCCACCCTTAGGAGCGGGACGAACACCGGGGAGCTGTTTTTT.

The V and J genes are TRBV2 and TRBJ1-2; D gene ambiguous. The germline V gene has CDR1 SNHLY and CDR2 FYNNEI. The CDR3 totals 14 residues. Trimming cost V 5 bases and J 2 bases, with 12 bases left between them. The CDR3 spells CASSSTSGNYGYTF. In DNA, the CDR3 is TGTGCCAGCAGTTCTACTAGCGGGAACTATGGCTACACCTTC.

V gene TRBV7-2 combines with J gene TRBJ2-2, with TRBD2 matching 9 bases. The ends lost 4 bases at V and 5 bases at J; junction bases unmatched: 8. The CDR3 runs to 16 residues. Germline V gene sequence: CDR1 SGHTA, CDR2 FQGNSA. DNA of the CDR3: TGTGCCAGCAGCTACCCAGCGGGAGGCTTGACCGGGGAGCTGTTTTTT. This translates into CASSYPAGGLTGELFF. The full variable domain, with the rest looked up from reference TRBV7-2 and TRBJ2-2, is GAGVSQSPSNKVTEKGKDVELRCDPISGHTALYWYRQSLGQGLEFLIYFQGNSAPDKSGLPSDRFSAERTGGSVSTLTIQRTQQEDSAVYLCASSYPAGGLTGELFFGEGSRLTVL.

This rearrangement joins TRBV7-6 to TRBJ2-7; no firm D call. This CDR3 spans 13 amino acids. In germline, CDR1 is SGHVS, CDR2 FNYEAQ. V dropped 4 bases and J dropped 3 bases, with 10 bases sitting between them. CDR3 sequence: CASSSGVGYEQYF. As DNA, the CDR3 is TGTGCCAGCAGCTCTGGGGTCGGCTACGAGCAGTACTTC.

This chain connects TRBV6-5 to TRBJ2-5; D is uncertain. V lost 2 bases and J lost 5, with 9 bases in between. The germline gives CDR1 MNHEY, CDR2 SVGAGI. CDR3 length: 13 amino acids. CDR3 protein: CASSYGISETQYF. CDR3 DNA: TGTGCCAGCAGTTACGGCATTTCGGAGACCCAGTACTTC.

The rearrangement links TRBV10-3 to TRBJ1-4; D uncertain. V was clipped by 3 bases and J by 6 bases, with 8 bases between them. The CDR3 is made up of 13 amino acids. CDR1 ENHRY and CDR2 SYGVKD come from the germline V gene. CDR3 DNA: TGTGCCATCAGTGATTGGGGTGATGAAAAACTGTTTTTT. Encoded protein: CAISDWGDEKLFF.

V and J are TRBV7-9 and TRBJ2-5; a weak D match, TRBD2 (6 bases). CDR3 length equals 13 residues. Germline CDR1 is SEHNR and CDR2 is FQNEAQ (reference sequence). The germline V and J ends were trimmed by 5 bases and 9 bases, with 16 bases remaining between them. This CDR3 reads CASSRGLAEAQYF. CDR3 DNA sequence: TGTGCCAGCAGCCGGGGACTGGCTGAGGCCCAGTACTTC. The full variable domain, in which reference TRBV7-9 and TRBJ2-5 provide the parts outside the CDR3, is DTGVSQNPRHKITKRGQNVTFRCDPISEHNRLYWYRQTLGQGPEFLTYFQNEAQLEKSRLLSDRFSAERPKGSFSTLEIQRTEQGDSAMYLCASSRGLAEAQYFGPGTRLLVL.

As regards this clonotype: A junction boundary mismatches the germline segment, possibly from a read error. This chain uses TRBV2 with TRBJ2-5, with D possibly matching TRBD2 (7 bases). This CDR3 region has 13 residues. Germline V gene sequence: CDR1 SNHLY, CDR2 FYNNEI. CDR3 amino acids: CAGSPEGGETQYF. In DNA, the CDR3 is TGTGCCGGCAGCCCAGAGGGGGGGGAGACCCAGTACTTC.

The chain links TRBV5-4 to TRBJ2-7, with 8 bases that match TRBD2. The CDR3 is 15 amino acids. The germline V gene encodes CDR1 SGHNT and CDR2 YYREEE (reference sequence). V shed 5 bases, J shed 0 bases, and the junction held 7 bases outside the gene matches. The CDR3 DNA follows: TGTGCCAGCAGTTCCACAACTAGCGGCTCCTACGAGCAGTACTTC. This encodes CASSSTTSGSYEQYF.

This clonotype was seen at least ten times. The CDR3 protein is CSVDRKVTEAFF. CDR3 nucleotides: TGCAGCGTTGATAGGAAGGTTACTGAAGCTTTCTTT. V is TRBV29-1 and J is TRBJ1-1; D not resolved. This CDR3 region has 12 residues. Germline loops: CDR1 SQVTM, CDR2 ANQGSEA. V lost 3 bases to trimming and J lost 5 bases, with 10 bases between them.

The CDR3 here is CASSVRGQAGEGNQPQHF. CDR3 nucleotides: TGTGCCAGCAGTGTTAGGGGACAGGCCGGGGAGGGCAATCAGCCCCAGCATTTT. The rearrangement joins TRBV2 to TRBJ1-5, with 8 positions matching TRBD1. V lost 4 bases, J lost 2 bases, and 13 bases stayed unmatched. The germline V gene has CDR1 SNHLY and CDR2 FYNNEI. CDR3 length equals 18 residues.

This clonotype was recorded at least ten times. Here the CDR3 reads CAISDGTGAPSPLHF. For the CDR3, the DNA is TGTGCCATCAGTGACGGGACAGGGGCGCCTTCACCCCTCCACTTT. The chain links TRBV10-3 to TRBJ1-6; 10 bases align to TRBD1. Losses at the gene ends were 3 bases for V and 9 bases for J; bases not matched to a gene: 5. The CDR3 runs to 15 residues. The germline CDR1 and CDR2 sequences are ENHRY and SYGVKD.

CDR3 DNA sequence: TGTGCCAGCAGCTTAGGCCTGGGCTCTGGGGCCAACGTCCTGACTTTC. It codes for CASSLGLGSGANVLTF. The V call is TRBV7-2, the J call TRBJ2-6; D gene ambiguous. The CDR3 extends over 16 amino acids. V dropped 1 base and J dropped 0 bases, with 7 bases sitting between them. Germline CDR1 SGHTA, CDR2 FQGNSA.

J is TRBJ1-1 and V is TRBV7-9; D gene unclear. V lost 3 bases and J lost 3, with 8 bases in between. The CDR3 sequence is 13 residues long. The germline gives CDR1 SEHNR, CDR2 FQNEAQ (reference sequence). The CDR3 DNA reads TGTGCCAGCAGCTTTGTTAGGTACACTGAAGCTTTCTTT. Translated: CASSFVRYTEAFF.

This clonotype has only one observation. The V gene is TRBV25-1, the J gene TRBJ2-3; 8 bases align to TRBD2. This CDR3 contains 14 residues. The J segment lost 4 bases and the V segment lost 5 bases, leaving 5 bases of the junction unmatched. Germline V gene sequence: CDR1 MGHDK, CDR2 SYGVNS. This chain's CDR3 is CASSYSTSADTQYF. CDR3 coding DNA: TGTGCCAGCAGTTACTCGACTAGCGCAGATACGCAGTATTTT. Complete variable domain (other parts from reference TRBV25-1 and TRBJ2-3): EADIYQTPRYLVIGTGKKITLECSQTMGHDKMYWYQQDPGMELHLIHYSYGVNSTEKGDLSSESTVSRIRTEHFPLTLESARPSHTSQYLCASSYSTSADTQYFGPGTRLTVL.